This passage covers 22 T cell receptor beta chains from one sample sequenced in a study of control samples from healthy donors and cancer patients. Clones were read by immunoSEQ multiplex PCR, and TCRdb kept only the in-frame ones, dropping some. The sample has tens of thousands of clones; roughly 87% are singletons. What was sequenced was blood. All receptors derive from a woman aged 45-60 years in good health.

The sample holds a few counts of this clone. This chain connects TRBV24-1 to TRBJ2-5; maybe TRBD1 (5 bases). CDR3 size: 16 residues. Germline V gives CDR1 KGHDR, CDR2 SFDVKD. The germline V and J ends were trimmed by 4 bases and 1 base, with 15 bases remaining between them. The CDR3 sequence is CATSDSEPRAQETQYF. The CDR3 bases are TGTGCCACCAGTGACTCCGAACCCAGGGCCCAAGAGACCCAGTACTTC.

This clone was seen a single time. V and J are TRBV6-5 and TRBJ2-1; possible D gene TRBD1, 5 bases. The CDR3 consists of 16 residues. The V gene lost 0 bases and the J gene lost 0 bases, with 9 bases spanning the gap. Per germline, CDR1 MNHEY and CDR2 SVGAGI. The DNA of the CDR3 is TGTGCCAGCAGTTACTCGGGGCAGACCTCCTACAATGAGCAGTTCTTC. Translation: CASSYSGQTSYNEQFF.

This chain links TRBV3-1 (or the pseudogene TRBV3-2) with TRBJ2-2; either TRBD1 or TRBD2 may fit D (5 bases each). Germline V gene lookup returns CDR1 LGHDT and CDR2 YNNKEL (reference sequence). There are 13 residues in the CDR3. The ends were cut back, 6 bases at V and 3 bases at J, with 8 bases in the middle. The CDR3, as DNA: TGTGCCAGCAGTCGAGGGGACACCGGGGAGCTGTTTTTT. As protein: CASSRGDTGELFF.

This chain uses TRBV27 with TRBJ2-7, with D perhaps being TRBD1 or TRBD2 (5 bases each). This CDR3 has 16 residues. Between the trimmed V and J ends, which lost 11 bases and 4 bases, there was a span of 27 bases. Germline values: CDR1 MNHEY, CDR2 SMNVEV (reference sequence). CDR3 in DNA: TGTGCCGGAGTACTTAAGATCGGGACCTACGGTTACGAGCAGTACTTC. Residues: CAGVLKIGTYGYEQYF.

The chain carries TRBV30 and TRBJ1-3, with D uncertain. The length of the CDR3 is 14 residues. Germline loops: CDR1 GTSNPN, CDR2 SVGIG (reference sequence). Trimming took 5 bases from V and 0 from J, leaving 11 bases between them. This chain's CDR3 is CAWGIQASGNTIYF. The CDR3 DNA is TGTGCCTGGGGGATACAAGCCTCTGGAAACACCATATATTTT.

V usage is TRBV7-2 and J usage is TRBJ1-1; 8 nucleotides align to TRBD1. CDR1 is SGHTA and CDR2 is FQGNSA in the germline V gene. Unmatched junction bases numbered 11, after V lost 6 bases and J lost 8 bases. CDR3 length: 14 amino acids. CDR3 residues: CASSTQTGEGEAFF. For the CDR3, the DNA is TGTGCCAGCAGTACCCAGACAGGGGAAGGAGAAGCTTTCTTT.

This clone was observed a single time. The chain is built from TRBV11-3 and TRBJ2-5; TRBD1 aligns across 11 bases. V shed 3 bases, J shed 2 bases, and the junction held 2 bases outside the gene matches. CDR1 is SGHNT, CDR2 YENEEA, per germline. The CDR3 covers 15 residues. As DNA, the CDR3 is TGTGCCAGCAGCTTGGGGGACAGGGGGCAAGAGACCCAGTACTTC. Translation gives CASSLGDRGQETQYF.

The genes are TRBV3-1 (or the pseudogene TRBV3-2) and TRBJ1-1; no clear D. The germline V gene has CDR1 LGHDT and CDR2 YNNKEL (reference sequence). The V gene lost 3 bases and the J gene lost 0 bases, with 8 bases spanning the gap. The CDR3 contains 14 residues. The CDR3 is CASSQSVLNTEAFF. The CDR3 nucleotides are TGTGCCAGCAGCCAGTCAGTATTGAACACTGAAGCTTTCTTT.

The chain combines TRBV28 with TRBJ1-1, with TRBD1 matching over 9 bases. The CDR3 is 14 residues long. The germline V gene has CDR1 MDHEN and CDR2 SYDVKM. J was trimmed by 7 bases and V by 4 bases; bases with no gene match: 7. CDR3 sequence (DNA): TGTGCCAGCAGTTCCGGACAGGGGCCTCTTGAAGCTTTCTTT. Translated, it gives CASSSGQGPLEAFF.

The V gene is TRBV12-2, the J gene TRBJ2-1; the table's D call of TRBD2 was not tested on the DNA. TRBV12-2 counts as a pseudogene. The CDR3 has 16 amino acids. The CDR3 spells CASRLLTSGSVNEQFF. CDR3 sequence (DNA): TGTGCAAGTCGCTTGCTGACTAGCGGGAGTGTAAATGAGCAGTTCTTC.

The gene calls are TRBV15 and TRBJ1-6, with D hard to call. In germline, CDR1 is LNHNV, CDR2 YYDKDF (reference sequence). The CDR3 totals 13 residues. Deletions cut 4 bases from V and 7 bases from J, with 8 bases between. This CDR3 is CATSTYRNSPLHF. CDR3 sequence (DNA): TGTGCCACCAGCACCTACCGCAATTCACCCCTCCACTTT. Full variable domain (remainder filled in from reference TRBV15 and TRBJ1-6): DAMVIQNPRYQVTQFGKPVTLSCSQTLNHNVMYWYQQKSSQAPKLLFHYYDKDFNNEADTPDNFQSRRPNTSFCFLDIRSPGLGDTAMYLCATSTYRNSPLHFGNGTRLTVT.

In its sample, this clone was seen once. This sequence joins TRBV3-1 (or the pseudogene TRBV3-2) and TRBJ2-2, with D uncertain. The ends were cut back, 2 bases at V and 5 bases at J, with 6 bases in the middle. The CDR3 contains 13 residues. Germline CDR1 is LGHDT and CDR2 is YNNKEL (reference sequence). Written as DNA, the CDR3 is TGTGCCAGCAGCCAATCGACGACCGGGGAGCTGTTTTTT. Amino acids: CASSQSTTGELFF.

The CDR3 here is CASSLGFSSGELFF. CDR3 DNA sequence: TGTGCCAGCAGCTTGGGTTTCAGCTCTGGGGAGCTGTTTTTT. The rearrangement joins TRBV11-2 to TRBJ2-2; D is unresolved. The length of the CDR3 is 14 residues. V dropped 3 bases and J dropped 8 bases, with 13 bases sitting between them. CDR1 SGHAT and CDR2 FQNNGV come from the germline V gene.

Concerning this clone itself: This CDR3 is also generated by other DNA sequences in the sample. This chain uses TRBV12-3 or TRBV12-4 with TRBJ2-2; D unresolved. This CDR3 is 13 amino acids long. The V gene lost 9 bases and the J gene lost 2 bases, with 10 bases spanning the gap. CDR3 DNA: TGTGCCAGTAGATTGGAAAACACCGGGGAGCTGTTTTTT. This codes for CASRLENTGELFF.

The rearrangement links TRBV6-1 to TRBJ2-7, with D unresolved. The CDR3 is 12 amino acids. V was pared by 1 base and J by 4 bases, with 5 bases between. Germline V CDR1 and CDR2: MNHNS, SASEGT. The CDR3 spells CASSEEAYEQYF. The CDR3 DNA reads TGTGCCAGCAGTGAAGAGGCTTACGAGCAGTACTTC.

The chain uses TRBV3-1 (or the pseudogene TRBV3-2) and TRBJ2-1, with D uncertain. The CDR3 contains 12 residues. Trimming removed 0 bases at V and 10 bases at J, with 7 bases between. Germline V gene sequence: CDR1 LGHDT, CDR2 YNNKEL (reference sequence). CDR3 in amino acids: CASSQDRLEQFF. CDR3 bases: TGTGCCAGCAGCCAAGATCGGTTAGAGCAGTTCTTC.

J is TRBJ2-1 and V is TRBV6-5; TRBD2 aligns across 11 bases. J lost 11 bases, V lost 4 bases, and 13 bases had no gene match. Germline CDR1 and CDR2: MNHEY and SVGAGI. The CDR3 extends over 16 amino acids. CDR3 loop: CASSSTRLAGKGKQFF. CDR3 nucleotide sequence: TGTGCCAGCAGTTCGACGAGACTAGCGGGAAAGGGGAAGCAGTTCTTC.

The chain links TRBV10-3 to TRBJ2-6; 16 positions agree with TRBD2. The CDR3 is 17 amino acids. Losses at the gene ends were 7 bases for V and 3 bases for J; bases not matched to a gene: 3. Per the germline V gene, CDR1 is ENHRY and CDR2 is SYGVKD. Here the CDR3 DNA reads TGTGCCATCATGGGACTAGCGGGAGGGGTTGGGGCCAACGTCCTGACTTTC. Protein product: CAIMGLAGGVGANVLTF.

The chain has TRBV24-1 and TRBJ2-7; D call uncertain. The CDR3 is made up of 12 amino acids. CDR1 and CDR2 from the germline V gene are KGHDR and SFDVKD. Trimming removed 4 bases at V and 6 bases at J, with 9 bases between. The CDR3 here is CATSESRGEQYF. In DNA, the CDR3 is TGTGCCACCAGTGAATCACGTGGCGAGCAGTACTTC.

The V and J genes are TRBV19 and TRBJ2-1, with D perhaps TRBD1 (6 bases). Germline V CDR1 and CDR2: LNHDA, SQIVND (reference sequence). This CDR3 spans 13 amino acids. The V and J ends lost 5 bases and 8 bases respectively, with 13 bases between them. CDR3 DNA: TGTGCCAGTAGTCCCCTAGGGGGACATGAGCAGTTCTTC. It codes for CASSPLGGHEQFF.

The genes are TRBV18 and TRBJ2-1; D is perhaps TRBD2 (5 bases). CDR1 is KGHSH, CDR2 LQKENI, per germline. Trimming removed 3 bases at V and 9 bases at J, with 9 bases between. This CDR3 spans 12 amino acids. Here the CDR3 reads CASSPTRSEQFF. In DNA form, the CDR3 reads TGTGCCAGCTCACCTACTAGGAGTGAGCAGTTCTTC.

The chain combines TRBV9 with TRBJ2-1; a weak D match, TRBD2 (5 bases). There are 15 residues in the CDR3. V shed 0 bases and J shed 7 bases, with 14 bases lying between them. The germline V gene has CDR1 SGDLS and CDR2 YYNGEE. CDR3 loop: CASSVGPVWENEQFF. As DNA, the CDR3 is TGTGCCAGCAGCGTAGGACCGGTTTGGGAGAATGAGCAGTTCTTC.